The clone carrying this TCR beta chain was found many times. The antigen is unknown. The data were taken from a study of early T cells in non-severe SARS-CoV-2 infection. Study-wide background: Bulk RNA taken from unsorted whole blood was sequenced, leaving chains unpaired.

General study points: Comparison of clonotypes with VDJdb favored anti-spike CD8 responses while missing private and CD4 specificities.

Individual cDNA molecules were tagged with unique molecular identifiers, the study reported. One entry per CDR3 protein, called by TCRdb with MiXCR from the 5' RACE reads. The table has under 60,000 distinct CDR3 sequences, 7% to 10% seen once. The TCR sequence derives from an adult who was a healthcare worker with PCR-confirmed SARS-CoV-2 infection or an uninfected control (not recorded which). The sequencing sample was made of whole blood.

The chain's CDR3 is CASSFPAGGDYGYTF. As DNA, the CDR3 is TGTGCCAGCAGTTTCCCAGCAGGGGGTGACTATGGCTACACCTTC. The chain recombines TRBV12-3 or TRBV12-4 with TRBJ1-2, with 7 nucleotides matching TRBD1. After removal of 3 bases from V and 3 bases from J, the junction contained 7 bases not matched to a gene. The CDR3 sequence is 15 residues long.